This TCR beta chain stems from a study of T-cell reconstitution after alpha-beta-depleted transplantation in children. For TCRbeta, the library was prepared with unique molecular identifiers. MiXCR was run by TCRdb on the PCR reads, yielding one entry per CDR3 protein. This table holds 550,000 to 600,000 distinct CDR3 sequences, under 30% found once. The CDR3 extends over 14 amino acids. Germline lookup yields CDR1 DFQATT and CDR2 SNEGSKA (reference sequence). Trimming left V 2 bases short and J 2 bases short, with 10 bases between. The clonotype originates from a boy younger than two who had a stem cell transplant for acute myeloid leukemia, so the T cells may come from the graft donor. The sequencing here drew on PBMCs, mostly from graft donor cells, taken 360 days after TCRalphabeta/CD19-depleted stem cell transplant. The gene calls are TRBV20-1 and TRBJ2-1; no clear D. The CDR3 protein is CSARPRITYNEQFF. CDR3 bases: TGCAGTGCTAGACCCCGGATAACCTACAATGAGCAGTTCTTC.